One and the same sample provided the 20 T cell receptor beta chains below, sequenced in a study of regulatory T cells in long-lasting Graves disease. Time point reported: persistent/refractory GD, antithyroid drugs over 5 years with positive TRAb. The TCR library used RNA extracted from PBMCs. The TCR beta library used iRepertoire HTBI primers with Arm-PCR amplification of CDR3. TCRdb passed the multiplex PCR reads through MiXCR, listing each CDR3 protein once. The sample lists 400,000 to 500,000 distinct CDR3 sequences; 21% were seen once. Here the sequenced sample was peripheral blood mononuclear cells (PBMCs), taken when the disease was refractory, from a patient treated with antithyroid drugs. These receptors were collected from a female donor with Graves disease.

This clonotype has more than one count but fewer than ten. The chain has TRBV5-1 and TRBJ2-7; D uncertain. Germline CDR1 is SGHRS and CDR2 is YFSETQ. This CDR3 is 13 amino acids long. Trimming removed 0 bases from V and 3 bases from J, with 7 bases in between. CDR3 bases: TGCGCCAGCAGCTTGGACACCTACTACGAGCAGTACTTC. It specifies CASSLDTYYEQYF.

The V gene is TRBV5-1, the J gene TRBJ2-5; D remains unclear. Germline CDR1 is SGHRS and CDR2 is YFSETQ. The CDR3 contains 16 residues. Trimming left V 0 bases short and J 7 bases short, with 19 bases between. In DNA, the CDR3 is TGCGCCAGCAGCTTGGGTTTGCAGGAAACGTTAGTGACCCAGTACTTC. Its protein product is CASSLGLQETLVTQYF.

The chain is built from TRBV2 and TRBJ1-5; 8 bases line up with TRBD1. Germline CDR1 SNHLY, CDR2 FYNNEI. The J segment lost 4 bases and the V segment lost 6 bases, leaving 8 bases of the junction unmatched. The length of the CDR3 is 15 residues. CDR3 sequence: CASRQDREENQPQHF. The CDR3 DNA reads TGTGCCAGCAGACAGGACAGGGAAGAAAATCAGCCCCAGCATTTT.

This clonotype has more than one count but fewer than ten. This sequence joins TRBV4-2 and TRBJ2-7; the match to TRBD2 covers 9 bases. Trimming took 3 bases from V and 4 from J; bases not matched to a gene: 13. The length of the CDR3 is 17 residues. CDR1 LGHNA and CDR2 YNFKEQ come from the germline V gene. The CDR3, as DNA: TGTGCCAGCAGCCAGGAGAGGTCAGCGGGAGGATGGTACGAGCAGTACTTC. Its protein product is CASSQERSAGGWYEQYF.

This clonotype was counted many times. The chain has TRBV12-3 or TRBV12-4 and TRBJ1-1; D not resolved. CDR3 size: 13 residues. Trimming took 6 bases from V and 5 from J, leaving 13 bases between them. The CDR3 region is CASRPVDGTEAFF. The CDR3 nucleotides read TGTGCCAGCAGACCGGTCGATGGGACTGAAGCTTTCTTT.

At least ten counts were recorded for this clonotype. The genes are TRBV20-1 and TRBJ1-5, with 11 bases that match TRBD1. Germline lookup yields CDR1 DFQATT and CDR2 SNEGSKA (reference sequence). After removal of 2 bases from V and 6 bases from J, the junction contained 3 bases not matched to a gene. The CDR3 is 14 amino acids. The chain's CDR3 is CSARQGTGGQPQHF. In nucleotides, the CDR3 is TGCAGTGCTAGACAAGGGACAGGGGGTCAGCCCCAGCATTTT.

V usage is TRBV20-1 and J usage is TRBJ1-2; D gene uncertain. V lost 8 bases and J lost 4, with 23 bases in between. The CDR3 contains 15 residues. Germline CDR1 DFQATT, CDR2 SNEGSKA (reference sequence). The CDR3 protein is CSSTRREGPSYGYTF. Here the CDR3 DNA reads TGCAGTAGTACACGTCGGGAAGGGCCTAGCTATGGCTACACCTTC.

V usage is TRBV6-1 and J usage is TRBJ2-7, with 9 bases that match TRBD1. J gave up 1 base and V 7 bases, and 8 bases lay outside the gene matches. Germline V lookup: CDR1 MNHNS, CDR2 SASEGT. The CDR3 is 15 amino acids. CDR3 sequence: CASNVVGTGSYEQYF. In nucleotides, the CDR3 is TGTGCCAGCAACGTAGTTGGGACAGGGTCCTACGAGCAGTACTTC.

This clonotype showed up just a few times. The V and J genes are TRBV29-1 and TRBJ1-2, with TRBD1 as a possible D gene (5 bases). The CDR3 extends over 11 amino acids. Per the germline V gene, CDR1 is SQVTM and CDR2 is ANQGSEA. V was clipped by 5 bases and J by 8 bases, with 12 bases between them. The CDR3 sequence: CSVRDSGGYTF. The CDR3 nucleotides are TGCAGCGTTCGGGACTCAGGGGGCTACACCTTC. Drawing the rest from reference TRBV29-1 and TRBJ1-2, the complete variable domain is SAVISQKPSRDICQRGTSLTIQCQVDSQVTMMFWYRQQPGQSLTLIATANQGSEATYESGFVIDKFPISRPNLTFSTLTVSNMSPEDSSIYLCSVRDSGGYTFGSGTRLTVV.

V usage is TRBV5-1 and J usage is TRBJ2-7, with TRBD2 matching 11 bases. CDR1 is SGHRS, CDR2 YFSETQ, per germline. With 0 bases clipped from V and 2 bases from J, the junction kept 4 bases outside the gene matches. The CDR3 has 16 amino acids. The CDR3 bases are TGCGCCAGCAGCTTGGGGGTAGCGGGAGGGACCTACGAGCAGTACTTC. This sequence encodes CASSLGVAGGTYEQYF.

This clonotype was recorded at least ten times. The CDR3 DNA is TGCGCCAGCAGCTTGTTGGAACAGAACACCGGGGAGCTGTTTTTT. The encoded protein is CASSLLEQNTGELFF. The chain joins TRBV5-1 to TRBJ2-2; D is ambiguous. Per germline, CDR1 SGHRS and CDR2 YFSETQ. The ends were cut back, 1 base at V and 1 base at J, with 8 bases in the middle. This CDR3 is built from 15 residues.

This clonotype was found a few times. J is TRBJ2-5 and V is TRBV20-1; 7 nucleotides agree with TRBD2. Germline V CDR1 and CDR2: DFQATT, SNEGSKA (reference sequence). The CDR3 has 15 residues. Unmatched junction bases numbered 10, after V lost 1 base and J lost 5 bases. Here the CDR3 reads CSARVASGTTETQYF. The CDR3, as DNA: TGCAGTGCTAGAGTAGCTAGCGGCACGACGGAGACCCAGTACTTC.

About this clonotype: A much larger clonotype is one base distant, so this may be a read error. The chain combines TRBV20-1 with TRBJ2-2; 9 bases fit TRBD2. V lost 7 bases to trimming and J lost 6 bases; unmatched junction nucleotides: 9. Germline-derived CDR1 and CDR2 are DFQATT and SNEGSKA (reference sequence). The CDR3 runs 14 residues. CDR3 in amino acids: CSVQKASGAGELFF. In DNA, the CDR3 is TGCAGTGTCCAAAAGGCTAGCGGGGCCGGGGAGCTGTTTTTT.

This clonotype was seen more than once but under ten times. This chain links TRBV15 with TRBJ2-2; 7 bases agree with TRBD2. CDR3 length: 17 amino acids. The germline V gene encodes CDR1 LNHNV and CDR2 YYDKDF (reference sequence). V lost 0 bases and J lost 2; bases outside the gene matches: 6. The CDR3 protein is CATSRDLGEGNTGELFF. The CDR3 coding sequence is TGTGCCACCAGCAGAGATCTGGGGGAGGGAAACACCGGGGAGCTGTTTTTT.

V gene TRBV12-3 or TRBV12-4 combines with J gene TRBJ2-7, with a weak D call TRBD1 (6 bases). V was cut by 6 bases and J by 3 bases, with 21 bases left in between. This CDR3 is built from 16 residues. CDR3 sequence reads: CASRFKDSLESYEQYF. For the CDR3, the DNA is TGTGCCAGCAGGTTCAAGGACAGCCTGGAAAGCTACGAGCAGTACTTC.

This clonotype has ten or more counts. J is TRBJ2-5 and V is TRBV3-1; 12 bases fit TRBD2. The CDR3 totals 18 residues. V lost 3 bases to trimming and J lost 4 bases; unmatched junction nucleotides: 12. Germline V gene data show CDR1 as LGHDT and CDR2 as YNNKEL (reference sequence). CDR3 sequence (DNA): TGTGCCAGCAGCCACATACTAGCGGGAGGCATCAACCCAGAGACCCAGTACTTC. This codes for CASSHILAGGINPETQYF.

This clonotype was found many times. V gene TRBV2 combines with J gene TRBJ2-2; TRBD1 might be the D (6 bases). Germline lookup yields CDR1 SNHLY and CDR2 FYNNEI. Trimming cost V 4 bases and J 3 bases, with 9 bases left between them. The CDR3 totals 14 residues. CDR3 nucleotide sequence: TGTGCCAGCAGTGCGACAGGCTACACCGGGGAGCTGTTTTTT. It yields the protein CASSATGYTGELFF.

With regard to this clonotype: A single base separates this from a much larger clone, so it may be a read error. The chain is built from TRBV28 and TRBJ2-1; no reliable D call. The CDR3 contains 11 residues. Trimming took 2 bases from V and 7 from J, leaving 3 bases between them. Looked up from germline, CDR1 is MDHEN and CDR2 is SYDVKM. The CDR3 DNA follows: TGTGCCAGCAGTTTAAAGAATGAGCAGTTCTTC. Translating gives CASSLKNEQFF.

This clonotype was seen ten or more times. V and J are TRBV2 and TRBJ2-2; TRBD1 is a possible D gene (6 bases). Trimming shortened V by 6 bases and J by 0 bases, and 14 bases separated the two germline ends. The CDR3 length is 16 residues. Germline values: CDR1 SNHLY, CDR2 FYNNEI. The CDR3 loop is CASSLTGSANTGELFF. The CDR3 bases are TGTGCCAGCAGCTTGACAGGTTCCGCGAACACCGGGGAGCTGTTTTTT. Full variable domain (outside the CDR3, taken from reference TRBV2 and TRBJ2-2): EPEVTQTPSHQVTQMGQEVILRCVPISNHLYFYWYRQILGQKVEFLVSFYNNEISEKSEIFDDQFSVERPDGSNFTLKIRSTKLEDSAMYFCASSLTGSANTGELFFGEGSRLTVL.

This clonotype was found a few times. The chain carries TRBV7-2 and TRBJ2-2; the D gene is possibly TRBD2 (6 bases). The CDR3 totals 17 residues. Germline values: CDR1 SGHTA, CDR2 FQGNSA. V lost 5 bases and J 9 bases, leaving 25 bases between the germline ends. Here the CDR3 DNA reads TGTGCCAGCAGCCTTACTCCTCTGGCGGGAATAAGCCGGGAGCTGTTTTTT. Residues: CASSLTPLAGISRELFF.